Reported below is one T cell receptor (beta chain). Its antigen is not known. This entry is derived from a study of T cells in localized non-small cell lung cancer. Study-wide results and caveats: Longer overall survival was linked to higher blood T cell density. Appearance in adjacent lung was seen for a median around 60 of the top 100 tumor clones. Clonality peaked in uninvolved adjacent lung rather than tumor.

CDR3 length: 18 amino acids. Trimming cost V 2 bases and J 0 bases, with 18 bases left between them. The germline V gene has CDR1 SNHLY and CDR2 FYNNEI. TCRdb keeps only in-frame clones here, not all; method: immunoSEQ multiplex PCR. The profile shows approximately 45,000 clones, 65% to 90% of them singletons. Material: peripheral blood mononuclear cells, obtained before any cancer treatment. The receptor's source is a man aged 40-75 years with stage III lung adenocarcinoma. The chain uses TRBV2 and TRBJ2-3; D possibly matches TRBD1 or TRBD2 (7 bases each). The chain's CDR3 is CASSEYPYRGGSTDTQYF. CDR3 DNA sequence: TGTGCCAGCAGTGAATATCCGTACAGGGGAGGGAGCACAGATACGCAGTATTTT.